One and the same sample provided the 9 T cell receptor beta chains below, sequenced in a study of long-term antiretroviral therapy in people with HIV. Survey-level resolution applied to immunoSEQ assay v3.0. Method: immunoSEQ multiplex PCR; TCRdb's copy keeps in-frame clones and lacks some. The sample lists under 20,000 clones, 65% to 80% occurring once. Sequenced here: unsorted PBMCs, sampled 0.5 years before starting antiretroviral therapy. These receptors were obtained from a man aged 18 to 35 with HIV.

This sequence joins TRBV18 and TRBJ1-1; D unclear. From germline, CDR1 is KGHSH and CDR2 LQKENI. The V end was cut by 0 bases, the J end by 5 bases, with 22 bases between. CDR3 size: 18 residues. The CDR3 protein is CASSPPATTPSTGTEAFF. The CDR3 bases are TGTGCCAGCTCACCACCGGCGACGACCCCTTCGACGGGGACTGAAGCTTTCTTT.

V and J are TRBV15 and TRBJ1-2, with D possibly TRBD1 on 5 matching bases. The germline V and J ends were trimmed by 0 bases and 6 bases, with 11 bases remaining between them. The V gene's germline CDR1 is LNHNV and CDR2 YYDKDF (reference sequence). The CDR3 covers 14 residues. CDR3 amino acids: CATSRDRRGDGYTF. CDR3 nucleotide sequence: TGTGCCACCAGCAGAGATCGGCGAGGGGATGGCTACACCTTC. The complete variable domain, with remaining parts taken from reference TRBV15 and TRBJ1-2, reads DAMVIQNPRYQVTQFGKPVTLSCSQTLNHNVMYWYQQKSSQAPKLLFHYYDKDFNNEADTPDNFQSRRPNTSFCFLDIRSPGLGDTAMYLCATSRDRRGDGYTFGSGTRLTVV.

The chain carries TRBV14 and TRBJ2-1; D unclear. This CDR3 has 13 residues. Germline assignment: CDR1 SGHDN and CDR2 FVKESK. Trimming removed 0 bases from V and 7 bases from J, with 7 bases in between. CDR3 nucleotides: TGTGCCAGCAGCCAAGAATGGGGTAATGAGCAGTTCTTC. Amino acid sequence: CASSQEWGNEQFF.

In its sample, this clone was seen once. The chain couples TRBV7-2 to TRBJ2-1; 7 bases align to TRBD2. This CDR3 is built from 13 residues. The germline V gene encodes CDR1 SGHTA and CDR2 FQGNSA. V shed 4 bases and J 10 bases; nucleotides not matched to a gene: 7. CDR3 protein: CASSSIAGTEQFF. The CDR3 coding sequence is TGTGCCAGCAGCTCGATAGCGGGTACCGAGCAGTTCTTC. Full variable domain (outside the CDR3, taken from reference TRBV7-2 and TRBJ2-1): GAGVSQSPSNKVTEKGKDVELRCDPISGHTALYWYRQSLGQGLEFLIYFQGNSAPDKSGLPSDRFSAERTGGSVSTLTIQRTQQEDSAVYLCASSSIAGTEQFFGPGTRLTVL.

The chain combines TRBV9 with TRBJ1-1, with D possibly being TRBD1 (5 bases). In germline, CDR1 is SGDLS, CDR2 YYNGEE. The CDR3 has 16 residues. V dropped 4 bases and J dropped 4 bases, with 20 bases sitting between them. The CDR3 sequence is CASSPGGVLGGTEAFF. CDR3 nucleotides: TGTGCCAGCAGCCCGGGGGGGGTCCTGGGCGGCACTGAAGCTTTCTTT.

The CDR3: CASSLGRHWGGYEQYF. CDR3 nucleotides: TGTGCCAGCAGCTTAGGTCGGCATTGGGGGGGGTACGAGCAGTACTTC. This rearrangement joins TRBV11-2 to TRBJ2-7; 7 bases line up with TRBD2. CDR1 and CDR2 from the germline V gene are SGHAT and FQNNGV. V shed 1 base and J 4 bases; nucleotides not matched to a gene: 10. The CDR3 is 16 amino acids. The full variable domain, rest sourced from reference TRBV11-2 and TRBJ2-7, is EAGVAQSPRYKIIEKRQSVAFWCNPISGHATLYWYQQILGQGPKLLIQFQNNGVVDDSQLPKDRFSAERLKGVDSTLKIQPAKLEDSAVYLCASSLGRHWGGYEQYFGPGTRLTVT.

The chain links TRBV6-5 to TRBJ2-7, with 12 positions matching TRBD1. The length of the CDR3 is 15 residues. Germline-derived CDR1 and CDR2 are MNHEY and SVGAGI. V dropped 5 bases and J dropped 6; count of bases not matched to a gene: 8. The CDR3 DNA reads as TGTGCCAGCAGTACCCCCGGGACAGGGGGCATCGAGCAGTACTTC. This encodes CASSTPGTGGIEQYF.

DNA for the CDR3: TGTGCCAGCAGGGGGGGTTACTCTGGGGCCAACGTCCTGACTTTC. This codes for CASRGGYSGANVLTF. The gene calls are TRBV5-4 and TRBJ2-6, with a weak D call TRBD2 (6 bases). Germline V gene data show CDR1 as SGHNT and CDR2 as YYREEE (reference sequence). This CDR3 contains 15 residues. Trimming took 5 bases from V and 0 from J, leaving 9 bases between them. The complete variable domain, with remaining parts taken from reference TRBV5-4 and TRBJ2-6, reads ETGVTQSPTHLIKTRGQQVTLRCSSQSGHNTVSWYQQALGQGPQFIFQYYREEENGRGNFPPRFSGLQFPNYSSELNVNALELDDSALYLCASRGGYSGANVLTFGAGSRLTVL.

The V and J genes are TRBV2 and TRBJ2-1, with 10 bases fitting TRBD1. The CDR3 spans 16 residues. J gave up 6 bases and V 5 bases, and 10 bases lay outside the gene matches. The germline gives CDR1 SNHLY, CDR2 FYNNEI. Written as DNA, the CDR3 is TGTGCCAGCAGTAAAAGGGACAGGGGAGCGTTCAATGAGCAGTTCTTC. Translated: CASSKRDRGAFNEQFF.